Sequencing of this T cell receptor beta chain was carried out in a study of T cells in Graves' hyperthyroidism and ophthalmopathy. Active moderate-to-severe ophthalmopathy, Clinical Activity Score at least 3, NOSPECS at least 4, under 3 months' duration. Germline lookup yields CDR1 SGHTA and CDR2 FQGNSA. The trim removed 2 bases at V and 0 bases at J, leaving 7 bases unmatched. CDR3 size: 17 residues. Using RNA transcripts as the source, TCR beta CDR3 regions were amplified. The HTBI primer set drove a first-round RT-PCR of the TCR CDR3. One entry per CDR3 protein, called by TCRdb with MiXCR from the multiplex PCR reads. The table includes over 400,000 distinct CDR3 sequences, about 20% detected once.

The sequencing input was blood. The V and J genes are TRBV7-2 and TRBJ1-5, with 7 nucleotides matching TRBD1. The sequence came from a woman aged 70-85 years with Graves' ophthalmopathy. This CDR3 reads CASSLLDRAYSNQPQHF. Written as DNA, the CDR3 is TGTGCCAGCAGCTTACTCGACAGGGCCTATAGCAATCAGCCCCAGCATTTT.